A selection of T cell receptor beta chains follows, all from one sample in a study of cytomegalovirus exposure and HLA in healthy donors. Measured with immunoSEQ multiplex PCR; TCRdb has only the in-frame clones, and not every one. The sample includes 150,000 to 200,000 clones, 83% of them seen just once. Input material: PBMCs. The receptor source for this set is a man aged 45 to 65 in good health and CMV-seronegative. Each CDR3 is given with its conserved first and last residue.

TRBV11-2	TRBJ2-1	CASSLDRTGYNEQFF
TRBV5-1	TRBJ2-5	CASSLGPGMQETQYF
TRBV27	TRBJ2-2	CASSFSSGGTGELFF
TRBV2	TRBJ1-2	CASRTPTGPYGYTF
TRBV6-4	TRBJ1-6	CASSQTGRSPLHF
TRBV23-1	TRBJ1-1	CASSQSRGGVATEAFF
TRBV29-1	TRBJ1-2	CSVTLGTGFGYTF
TRBV7-2	TRBJ2-7	CASSSGLAGVSGEQYF
TRBV7-9	TRBJ2-7	CASSLSGTGGYEQYF
TRBV7-2	TRBJ2-3	CASSLRQGGRSDTQYF
TRBV19	TRBJ1-1	CASSRDRNTEAFF
TRBV29-1	TRBJ2-2	CSVVAGINTGELFF
TRBV7-3	TRBJ2-3	CASSLMGLVADTQYF
TRBV28	TRBJ2-6	CASSLGTGGSGANVLTF
TRBV18	TRBJ2-1	CASSRDSSYNEQFF
TRBV10-3	TRBJ1-5	CAIRRDRGQPQHF
TRBV2	TRBJ1-2	CASSEIKSDYGYTF
TRBV20-1	TRBJ1-5	CSAKGEPQHF
TRBV6-6	TRBJ2-7	CASSYSAGETYEQYF
TRBV6-5	TRBJ1-2	CASSRAGGKGYGYTF
TRBV15	TRBJ1-2	CATSSRTGDGYTF
TRBV7-2	TRBJ2-3	CASSPNSHTDTQYF
TRBV27	TRBJ2-1	CASSKLASSYNEQFF
TRBV5-1	TRBJ2-2	CASSPGLAGARLNTGELFF
TRBV7-6	TRBJ2-7	CASSLLEAGGHEQYF
TRBV19	TRBJ1-2	CASSSEGSSVSYGYTF
TRBV4-3	TRBJ2-7	CASSQGGRPYEQYF
TRBV5-6	TRBJ2-7	CASSLLGQGWHEQYF
TRBV7-9	TRBJ2-5	CASSLAYILAGETQYF
TRBV7-6	TRBJ2-2	CASRPTGGNTGELFF
TRBV5-4	TRBJ2-2	CASSSMTGAVELFF
TRBV5-4	TRBJ2-1	CASSFQLAGVNEQFF
TRBV6-6	TRBJ2-7	CASSNNRAEQYF
TRBV7-3	TRBJ2-2	CASSLKATSGNSNTGELFF
TRBV7-2	TRBJ2-3	CASSRGLGGGETQYF
TRBV7-3	TRBJ2-3	CASSLTRTSGTSTDTQYF
TRBV5-1	TRBJ2-1	CASSPVAGGYNEQFF
TRBV6-5	TRBJ1-6	CASSRQGVNSPLHF
TRBV7-3	TRBJ2-3	CASSLTSGGPARDTQYF
TRBV5-1	TRBJ1-2	CASSGGISNYGYTF
TRBV2	TRBJ1-2	CASRTRLGAIGDGYTF
TRBV11-2	TRBJ2-1	CASSPLSEQFF
TRBV23-1	TRBJ1-5	CASSGGSYRVSNQPQHF
TRBV19	TRBJ2-2	CASSILSSSGRGGELFF
TRBV6-5	TRBJ1-6	CASNPRAATPLHF
TRBV6-1	TRBJ1-4	CASSLGQGSEKLFF
TRBV4-3	TRBJ1-3	CASSQDVIRQVGLSGNTIYF
TRBV9	TRBJ2-7	CASSVADSKTYEQYF
TRBV29-1	TRBJ2-7	CSVRDNPYEQYF
TRBV19	TRBJ1-5	CASSMRAGGLNQPQHF
TRBV7-8	TRBJ2-2	CASSYGLAGGPGSTGELFF
TRBV14	TRBJ2-3	CASSQWTGGDFSDTQYF
TRBV6-5	TRBJ2-5	CASSTGTRNRAQYF